The present T cell receptor beta chain was sequenced within a study of blood T cell repertoires in COVID-19. Study summary: Sites across the United States, Italy and Spain contributed samples from acute and convalescent COVID-19. PBMCs, B-cell-depleted T cells, or T cells provided the cDNA or gDNA that made up the material.

Study processing details: Counts of nucleated cells, estimated from reference gene primer amplification, were obtained. TCRdb's copy holds only in-frame clones and misses some; the assay was immunoSEQ multiplex PCR. The DNA was the basis for D and trimming; V, J and clone size are from that table. The top ten hold over 5% of the sample, which has some 40,000 clones, roughly 85% seen once. V lost 0 bases, J lost 6 bases, and 12 bases lay in between. The germline CDR1 and CDR2 sequences are GTSNPN and SVGIG (reference sequence). The CDR3 totals 13 residues. The V and J genes are TRBV30 and TRBJ2-7; D gene unclear. The source material was peripheral blood. The sequence came from a man between 40 and 49 years old with active COVID-19. The CDR3 DNA sequence: TGTGCCTGGAGTGTAAGAACCCGCGGCGAGCAGTACTTC. This encodes CAWSVRTRGEQYF.